One sample yielded the 14 T cell receptor beta chains listed below, sequenced in a study of T-cell reconstitution after alpha-beta-depleted transplantation in children (TCRdb year 2016). The treatment or condition label corresponds to: allogeneic hematopoietic cell transplantation with graft depleted of TCRalphabeta T cells and CD19 B cells. Libraries came from PCR. The listed sequencing device is Illumina HiSeq 2500. TCR libraries were prepared with molecular barcoding, using unique molecular identifiers to normalize TCRbeta repertoire quantification. In TCRdb, the public reads were trimmed at Q25 with fastp and aligned with MiXCR, with productive beta chains retained. Under each unique CDR3 protein, matching rows form one entry showing the most common genes and DNA. The sample includes about 76,000 distinct CDR3 sequences, with about 14% observed a single time. Of the sample, about 30% is held by the ten largest clones.

The sample consisted of PBMCs, mostly from graft donor cells, taken 180 days after TCRalphabeta/CD19-depleted stem cell transplant. These receptors all come from a male patient aged 2-15 years who had a stem cell transplant for acute lymphoblastic leukemia, so the T cells may come from the graft donor.

Only a few counts were recorded for this clonotype. The chain has TRBV7-9 and TRBJ1-2; D is ambiguous. Looked up from germline, CDR1 is SEHNR and CDR2 is FQNEAQ (reference sequence). The CDR3 sequence is 11 residues long. With 5 bases removed from V and 4 bases from J, the gap between germline ends came to 5 bases. The CDR3 nucleotides read TGTGCCAGCAGCCCCCTCTATGGCTACACCTTC. Its translation: CASSPLYGYTF.

This clonotype was picked up a small number of times. This chain uses TRBV18 with TRBJ2-6; D is undetermined. V lost 4 bases, J lost 4 bases, and 17 bases lay in between. CDR3 length equals 17 residues. Germline CDR1 is KGHSH and CDR2 is LQKENI. CDR3 amino acids: CASSLIIHPGGANVLTF. In DNA, the CDR3 is TGTGCCAGCTCACTCATTATACACCCTGGAGGGGCCAACGTCCTGACTTTC.

This clonotype was seen ten or more times. This chain uses TRBV5-6 with TRBJ2-5; the D is unclear. Looked up from germline, CDR1 is SGHDT and CDR2 is YYEEEE. Trimming cost V 2 bases and J 2 bases, with 7 bases left between them. The CDR3 has 13 amino acids. CDR3: CASSLPHQETQYF. In nucleotides, the CDR3 is TGTGCCAGCAGCTTACCGCATCAAGAGACCCAGTACTTC. The full variable domain, in which reference TRBV5-6 and TRBJ2-5 provide the parts outside the CDR3, is DAGVTQSPTHLIKTRGQQVTLRCSPKSGHDTVSWYQQALGQGPQFIFQYYEEEERQRGNFPDRFSGHQFPNYSSELNVNALLLGDSALYLCASSLPHQETQYFGPGTRLLVL.

This clonotype was counted many times. The chain joins TRBV12-3 or TRBV12-4 to TRBJ2-7; D remains ambiguous. V dropped 5 bases and J dropped 1 base, with 15 bases sitting between them. The CDR3 runs to 15 residues. CDR3 loop: CASSNGRILSYEQYF. The CDR3 DNA follows: TGTGCCAGCAGTAACGGACGGATCCTTTCCTACGAGCAGTACTTC.

The CDR3, as DNA: TGCAGTGCTAGAGGGGGCCCGAATGGCTACACCTTC. Translated, it gives CSARGGPNGYTF. The rearrangement joins TRBV20-1 to TRBJ1-2; tentatively, D is TRBD1 (5 bases). CDR1 DFQATT and CDR2 SNEGSKA come from the germline V gene (reference sequence). Trimming removed 1 base at V and 6 bases at J, with 9 bases between. The CDR3 length is 12 residues.

The rearrangement joins TRBV27 to TRBJ2-4; possibly TRBD2 for D (5 bases). The length of the CDR3 is 15 residues. The V gene lost 9 bases and the J gene lost 2 bases, with 17 bases spanning the gap. The germline V gene has CDR1 MNHEY and CDR2 SMNVEV (reference sequence). CDR3 nucleotides: TGTGCCAGTAACTCCGCACGGGGTTCCAAAAACATTCAGTACTTC. Translation gives CASNSARGSKNIQYF.

This clonotype occurred many times. The chain has TRBV7-8 and TRBJ2-7; 8 positions match TRBD2. V was clipped by 1 base and J by 2 bases; unmatched bases: 4. Germline V CDR1 and CDR2: SGHVS, FQNEAQ. The CDR3 sequence is 15 residues long. In DNA form, the CDR3 reads TGTGCCAGCAGCTTAGTTCCGGGAGGGCCCTACGAGCAGTACTTC. Its translation is CASSLVPGGPYEQYF.

This clonotype has just a few counts. This rearrangement joins TRBV6-5 to TRBJ2-2; TRBD2 might be the D (6 bases). Germline CDR1 reads MNHEY; CDR2 reads SVGAGI. The V end was cut by 5 bases, the J end by 1 base, with 11 bases between. The CDR3 consists of 15 residues. The CDR3 bases are TGTGCCAGCAGTCACCGGGACTGGAACACCGGGGAGCTGTTTTTT. It translates to CASSHRDWNTGELFF.

The chain joins TRBV5-1 to TRBJ1-4; possibly TRBD1 for D (6 bases). Trimming shortened V by 4 bases and J by 3 bases, and 13 bases separated the two germline ends. CDR1 SGHRS and CDR2 YFSETQ come from the germline V gene. This CDR3 comprises 15 residues. CDR3 amino acids: CASSPWTVSNEKLFF. Here the CDR3 DNA reads TGCGCCAGCAGCCCCTGGACAGTTTCTAATGAAAAACTGTTTTTT.

V and J are TRBV25-1 and TRBJ2-5; TRBD1 agrees at 9 bases. V shed 5 bases, J shed 4 bases, and the junction held 5 bases outside the gene matches. This CDR3 contains 14 residues. The germline gives CDR1 MGHDK, CDR2 SYGVNS. The CDR3 region is CASSLGQGVETQYF. In DNA form, the CDR3 reads TGTGCCAGCAGTTTGGGACAGGGAGTAGAGACCCAGTACTTC.

The chain employs TRBV9 and TRBJ2-7, with 10 positions matching TRBD2. V was pared by 0 bases and J by 0 bases, with 9 bases of the junction left unmatched. The CDR3 consists of 18 residues. CDR1 is SGDLS, CDR2 YYNGEE, per germline. CDR3 coding DNA: TGTGCCAGCAGCGTAGGGGCTAGCGGGAGCATGGGCTCCTACGAGCAGTACTTC. Protein product: CASSVGASGSMGSYEQYF.

There are many counts of this clonotype. V gene TRBV13 combines with J gene TRBJ2-2, with D perhaps TRBD2 (5 bases). The V end was cut by 0 bases, the J end by 2 bases, with 7 bases between. Germline V gene data show CDR1 as PRHDT and CDR2 as FYEKMQ (reference sequence). The CDR3 sequence is 15 residues long. CDR3 coding DNA: TGTGCCAGCAGCTTAGGGACGGGAAACACCGGGGAGCTGTTTTTT. Its translation is CASSLGTGNTGELFF.

This rearrangement joins TRBV7-3 to TRBJ2-3; the D gene is possibly TRBD1 (6 bases). The CDR3 is made up of 14 amino acids. Germline V lookup: CDR1 SGHTA, CDR2 FQGTGA. The V and J ends lost 5 bases and 2 bases respectively, with 11 bases between them. The CDR3 sequence is CASSPDRFTDTQYF. In DNA form, the CDR3 reads TGTGCCAGCAGCCCCGACAGGTTCACAGATACGCAGTATTTT.

This clonotype has only a few counts. The rearrangement links TRBV10-3 to TRBJ1-2; D gene unclear. The CDR3 consists of 15 residues. V lost 4 bases and J 2 bases, leaving 14 bases between the germline ends. Germline assignment: CDR1 ENHRY and CDR2 SYGVKD. In nucleotides, the CDR3 is TGTGCCATCAGTGGTAAGACACTGGGCAACTATGGCTACACCTTC. Its protein product is CAISGKTLGNYGYTF.